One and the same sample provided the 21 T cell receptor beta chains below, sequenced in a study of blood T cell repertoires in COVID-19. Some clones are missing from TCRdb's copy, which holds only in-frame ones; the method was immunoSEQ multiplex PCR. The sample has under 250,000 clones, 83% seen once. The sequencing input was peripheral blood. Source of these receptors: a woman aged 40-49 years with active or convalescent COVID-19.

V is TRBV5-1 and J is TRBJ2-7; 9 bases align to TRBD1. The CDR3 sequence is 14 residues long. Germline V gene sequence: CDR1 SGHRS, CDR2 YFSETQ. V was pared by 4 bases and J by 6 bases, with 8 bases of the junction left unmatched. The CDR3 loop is CASSPRTGVSEQYF. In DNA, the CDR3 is TGCGCCAGCAGCCCCAGGACAGGGGTAAGCGAGCAGTACTTC.

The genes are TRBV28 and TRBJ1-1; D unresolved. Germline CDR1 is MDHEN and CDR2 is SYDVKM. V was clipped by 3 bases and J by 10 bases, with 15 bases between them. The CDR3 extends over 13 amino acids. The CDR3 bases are TGTGCCAGCAGTTTGCAAGACTCGGGATTAGCTTTCTTT. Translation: CASSLQDSGLAFF.

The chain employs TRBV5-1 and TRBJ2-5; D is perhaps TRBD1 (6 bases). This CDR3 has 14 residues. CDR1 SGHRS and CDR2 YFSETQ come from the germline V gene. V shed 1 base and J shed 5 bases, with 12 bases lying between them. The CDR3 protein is CASSLNRASETQYF. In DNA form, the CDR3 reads TGCGCCAGCAGCTTGAACAGGGCGTCGGAGACCCAGTACTTC.

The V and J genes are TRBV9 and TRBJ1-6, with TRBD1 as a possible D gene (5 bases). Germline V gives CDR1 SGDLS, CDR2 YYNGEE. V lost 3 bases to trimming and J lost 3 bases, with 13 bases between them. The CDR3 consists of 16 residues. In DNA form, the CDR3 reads TGTGCCAGCAGCGCGAGCGGGACTGACTATAATTCACCCCTCCACTTT. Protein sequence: CASSASGTDYNSPLHF.

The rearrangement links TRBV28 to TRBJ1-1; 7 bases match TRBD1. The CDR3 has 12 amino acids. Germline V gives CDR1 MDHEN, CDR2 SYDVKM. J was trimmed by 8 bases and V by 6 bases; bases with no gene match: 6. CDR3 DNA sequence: TGTGCCAGCAGAATCAGGGGGTTGGAAGCTTTCTTT. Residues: CASRIRGLEAFF.

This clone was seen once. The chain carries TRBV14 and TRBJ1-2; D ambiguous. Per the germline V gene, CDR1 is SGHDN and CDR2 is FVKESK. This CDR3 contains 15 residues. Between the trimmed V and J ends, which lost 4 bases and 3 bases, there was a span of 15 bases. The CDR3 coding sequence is TGTGCCAGCAGCCTCCCGGGGTGGGCAGACTATGGCTACACCTTC. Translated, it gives CASSLPGWADYGYTF.

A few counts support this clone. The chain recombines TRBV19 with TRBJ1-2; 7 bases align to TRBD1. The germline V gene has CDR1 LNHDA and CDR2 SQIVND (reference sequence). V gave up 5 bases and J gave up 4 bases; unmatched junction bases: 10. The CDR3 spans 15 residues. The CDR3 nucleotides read TGTGCCAGTAGTGCAGGGACAGCAATCCCCTATGGCTACACCTTC. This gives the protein CASSAGTAIPYGYTF.

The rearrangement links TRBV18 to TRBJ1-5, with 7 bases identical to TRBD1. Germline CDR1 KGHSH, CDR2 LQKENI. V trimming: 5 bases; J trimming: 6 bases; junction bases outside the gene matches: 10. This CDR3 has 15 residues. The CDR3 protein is CASSSGQAASQPQHF. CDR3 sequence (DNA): TGTGCCAGCTCATCCGGACAGGCGGCCAGTCAGCCCCAGCATTTT.

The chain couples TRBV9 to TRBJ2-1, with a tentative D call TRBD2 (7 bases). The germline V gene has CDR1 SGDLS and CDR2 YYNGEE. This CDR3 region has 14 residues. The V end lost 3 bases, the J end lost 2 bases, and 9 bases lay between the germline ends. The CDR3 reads CASSEGGTYNEQFF. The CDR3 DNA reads TGTGCCAGCAGCGAGGGGGGGACCTACAATGAGCAGTTCTTC.

The CDR3 nucleotides are TGTGCCAGCAGCCCGGTGGGGCGGGGGGTCCAAGAGACCCAGTACTTC. Translating gives CASSPVGRGVQETQYF. The genes are TRBV7-2 and TRBJ2-5; 8 bases map to TRBD2. V was clipped by 5 bases and J by 1 base; unmatched bases: 9. Germline CDR1 is SGHTA and CDR2 is FQGNSA. This CDR3 has 16 amino acids.

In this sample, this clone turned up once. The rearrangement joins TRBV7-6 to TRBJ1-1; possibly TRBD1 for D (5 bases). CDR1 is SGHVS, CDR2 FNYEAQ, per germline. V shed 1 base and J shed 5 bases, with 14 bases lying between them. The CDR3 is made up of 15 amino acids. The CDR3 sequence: CASSLDAGGGTEAFF. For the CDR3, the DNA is TGTGCCAGCAGCTTAGACGCTGGGGGAGGTACTGAAGCTTTCTTT.

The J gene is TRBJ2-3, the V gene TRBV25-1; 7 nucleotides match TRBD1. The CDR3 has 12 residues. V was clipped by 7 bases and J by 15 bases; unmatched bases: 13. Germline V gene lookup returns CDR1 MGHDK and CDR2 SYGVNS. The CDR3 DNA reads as TGTGCCAGCACCCTACCTCAGGCAGGGGGATATTTT. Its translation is CASTLPQAGGYF.

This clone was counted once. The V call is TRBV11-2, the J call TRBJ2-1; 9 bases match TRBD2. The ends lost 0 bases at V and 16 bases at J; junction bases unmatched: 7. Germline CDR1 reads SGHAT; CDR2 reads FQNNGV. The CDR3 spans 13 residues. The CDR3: CASSLEAGGIQFF. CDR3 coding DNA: TGTGCCAGCAGCTTAGAGGCGGGGGGGATTCAATTCTTC. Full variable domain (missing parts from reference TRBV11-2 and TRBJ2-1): EAGVAQSPRYKIIEKRQSVAFWCNPISGHATLYWYQQILGQGPKLLIQFQNNGVVDDSQLPKDRFSAERLKGVDSTLKIQPAKLEDSAVYLCASSLEAGGIQFFGPGTRLTVL.

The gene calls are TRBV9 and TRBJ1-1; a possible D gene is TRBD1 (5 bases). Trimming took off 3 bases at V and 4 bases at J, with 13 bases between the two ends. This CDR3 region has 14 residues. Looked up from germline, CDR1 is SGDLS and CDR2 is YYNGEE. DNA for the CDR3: TGTGCCAGCAGCGGGGGGGTAGAAGGCACTGAAGCTTTCTTT. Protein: CASSGGVEGTEAFF. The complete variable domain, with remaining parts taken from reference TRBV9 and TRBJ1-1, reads DSGVTQTPKHLITATGQRVTLRCSPRSGDLSVYWYQQSLDQGLQFLIQYYNGEERAKGNILERFSAQQFPDLHSELNLSSLELGDSALYFCASSGGVEGTEAFFGQGTRLTVV.

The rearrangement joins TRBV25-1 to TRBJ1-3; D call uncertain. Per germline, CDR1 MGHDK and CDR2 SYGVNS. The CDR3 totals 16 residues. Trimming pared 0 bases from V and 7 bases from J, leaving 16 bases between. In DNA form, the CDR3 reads TGTGCCAGCAGTGAATATTTGGCAGGTGGCGGGAACACCATATATTTT. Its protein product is CASSEYLAGGGNTIYF.

In DNA form, the CDR3 reads TGTGCCAGTAAGAGGCGCGGCCGGGGGGGCTGGGACACTGAAGCTTTCTTT. It specifies CASKRRGRGGWDTEAFF. The genes are TRBV19 and TRBJ1-1; weak D call: TRBD1 (6 bases). Germline CDR1 is LNHDA and CDR2 is SQIVND (reference sequence). The germline V and J ends were trimmed by 7 bases and 3 bases, with 24 bases remaining between them. The CDR3 has 17 residues.

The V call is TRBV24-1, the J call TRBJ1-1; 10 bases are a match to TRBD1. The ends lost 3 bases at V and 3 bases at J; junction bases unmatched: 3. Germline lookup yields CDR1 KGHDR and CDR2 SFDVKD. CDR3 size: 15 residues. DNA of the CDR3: TGTGCCACCAGTGATCCCGGGACAGGGGACACTGAAGCTTTCTTT. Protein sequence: CATSDPGTGDTEAFF.

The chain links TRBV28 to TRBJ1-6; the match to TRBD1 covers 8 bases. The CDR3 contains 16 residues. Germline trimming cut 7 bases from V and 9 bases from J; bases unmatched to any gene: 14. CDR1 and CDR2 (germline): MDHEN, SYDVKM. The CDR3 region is CASTLPTGDFGSPLHF. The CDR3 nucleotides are TGTGCCAGCACGTTGCCGACAGGGGATTTTGGTTCACCCCTCCACTTT.

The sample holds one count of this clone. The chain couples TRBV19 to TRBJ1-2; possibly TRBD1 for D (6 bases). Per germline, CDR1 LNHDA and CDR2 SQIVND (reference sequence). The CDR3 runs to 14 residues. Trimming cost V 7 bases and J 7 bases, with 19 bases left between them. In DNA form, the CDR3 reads TGTGCCAGTACCGAGGACAGCTACCAGGTTGGCTACACCTTC. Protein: CASTEDSYQVGYTF.

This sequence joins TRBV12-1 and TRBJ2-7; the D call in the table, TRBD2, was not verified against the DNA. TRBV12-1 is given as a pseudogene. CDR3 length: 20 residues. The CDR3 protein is CASSFSRGPAGGPEINEQYF. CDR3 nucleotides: TGTGCCAGCAGCTTCAGCAGGGGGCCGGCGGGAGGGCCTGAGATCAACGAGCAGTACTTC.

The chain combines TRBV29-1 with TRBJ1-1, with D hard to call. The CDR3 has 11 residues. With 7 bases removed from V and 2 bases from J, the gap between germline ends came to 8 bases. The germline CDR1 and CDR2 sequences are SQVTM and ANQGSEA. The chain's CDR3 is CSASVNTEAFF. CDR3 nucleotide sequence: TGCAGCGCCTCGGTTAACACTGAAGCTTTCTTT.